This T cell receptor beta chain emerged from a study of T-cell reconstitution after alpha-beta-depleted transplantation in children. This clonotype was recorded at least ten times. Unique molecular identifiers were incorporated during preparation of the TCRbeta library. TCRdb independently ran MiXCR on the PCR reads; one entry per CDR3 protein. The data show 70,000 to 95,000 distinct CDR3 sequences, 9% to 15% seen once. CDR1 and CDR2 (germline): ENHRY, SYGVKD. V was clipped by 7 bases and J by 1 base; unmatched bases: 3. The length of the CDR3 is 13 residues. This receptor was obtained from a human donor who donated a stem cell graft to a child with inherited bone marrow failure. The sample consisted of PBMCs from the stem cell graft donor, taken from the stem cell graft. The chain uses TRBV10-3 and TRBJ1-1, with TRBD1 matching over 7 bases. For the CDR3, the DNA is TGTGCCATCAAGGGGACAGCGAACACTGAAGCTTTCTTT. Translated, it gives CAIKGTANTEAFF.